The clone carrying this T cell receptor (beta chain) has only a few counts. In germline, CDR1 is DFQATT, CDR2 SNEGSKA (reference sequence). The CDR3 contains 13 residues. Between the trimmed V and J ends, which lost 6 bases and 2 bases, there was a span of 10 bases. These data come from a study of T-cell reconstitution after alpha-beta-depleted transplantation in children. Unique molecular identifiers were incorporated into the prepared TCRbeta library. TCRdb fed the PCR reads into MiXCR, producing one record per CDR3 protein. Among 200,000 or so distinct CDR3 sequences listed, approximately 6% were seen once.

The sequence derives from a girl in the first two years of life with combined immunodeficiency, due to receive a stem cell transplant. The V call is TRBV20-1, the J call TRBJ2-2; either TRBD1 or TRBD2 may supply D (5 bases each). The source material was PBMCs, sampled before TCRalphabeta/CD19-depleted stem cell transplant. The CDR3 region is CSAGTSNTGELFF. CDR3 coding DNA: TGCAGTGCCGGGACCTCAAACACCGGGGAGCTGTTTTTT.